These T cell receptor beta chains were read from a single sample in a study of blood T cell repertoires in COVID-19. Libraries were prepared by immunoSEQ multiplex PCR; TCRdb keeps only in-frame clonotypes and omits some of them. The sample consists of about 110,000 clones, roughly 80% of them appearing once. The sequenced material came from peripheral blood. The receptors originated from an older woman with acute or convalescent COVID-19. Both conserved end residues are part of each CDR3.

J	V	CDR3
TRBJ2-7	TRBV9	CASSSLTGYEQYF
TRBJ2-6	TRBV5-4	CASVAGIRSSGANVLTF
TRBJ2-7	TRBV2	CASSEDGTYEQYF
TRBJ2-4	TRBV5-6	CASSLQGAKNIQYF
TRBJ2-2	TRBV2	CASNLQGNTGELFF
TRBJ2-5	TRBV19	CASSSTGQETQYF
TRBJ1-1	TRBV18	CASSLTGGSSVTEAFF
TRBJ1-5	TRBV18	CASSPGQGARQPQHF
TRBJ2-2	TRBV5-5	CASSLTGDTGELFF
TRBJ2-5	TRBV5-1	CASSLETSGGPQYF
TRBJ1-4	TRBV5-1	CASSLADSTSTNEKLFF
TRBJ1-3	TRBV2	CASSFTRGSSGNTIYF
TRBJ2-1	TRBV10-1	CASSEAIAGYDEQFF
TRBJ1-4	TRBV6-5	CASSLTAGTRQLFF
TRBJ1-5	TRBV18	CASSPGQSNQPQHF
TRBJ2-5	TRBV7-6	CASSFKSRETQYF
TRBJ1-1	TRBV19	CASSIRQGVSITEAFF
TRBJ2-5	TRBV28	CASSSTGGASETQYF
TRBJ1-4	TRBV18	CASSPSTGVSSDEKLFF
TRBJ2-2	TRBV5-1	CASSLDPLNTGELFF
TRBJ2-7	TRBV18	CASSPEQGWVEQYF
TRBJ1-2	TRBV19	CASSIGPGTDGYTF
TRBJ2-3	TRBV9	CASSVASSPGEGTQYF
TRBJ1-1	TRBV19	CASSISELSVNTEAFF
TRBJ1-2	TRBV7-3	CASSLIGLEGYTF
TRBJ2-2	TRBV18	CASSPGLLENTGELFF
TRBJ1-1	TRBV7-8	CASSSSTRPNTEAFF
TRBJ2-7	TRBV12-3/TRBV12-4	CASSLVEGYEQYF
TRBJ2-3	TRBV30	CAWSVPPSGAGANTQYF
TRBJ1-6	TRBV18	CASRESESPLHF
TRBJ2-2	TRBV27	CASSSRRQQGAGTGELFF
TRBJ2-3	TRBV5-1	CASSYGTAITDTQYF
TRBJ1-5	TRBV7-8	CASSLSSGSLGPQHF
TRBJ2-3	TRBV27	CASSYRRGAKSDTQYF
TRBJ2-2	TRBV21-1	CASSKVPSTNTGELFF
TRBJ2-1	TRBV5-1	CASSLEGAIYNEQFF
TRBJ1-1	TRBV5-4	CASSFGAGSRYTEAFF
TRBJ1-1	TRBV2	CASSAGQGARNEAFF
TRBJ2-7	TRBV6-5	CASRKGGVIYEQYF
TRBJ2-7	TRBV24-1	CATSDPGQKSSYEQYF
TRBJ1-4	TRBV19	CASSTPADSATNEKLFF
TRBJ2-2	TRBV19	CATSQIRGLPDTGELFF
TRBJ2-2	TRBV5-1	CASSLYRDRPSTNTGELFF
TRBJ2-5	TRBV12-5	CASGQGRAETQYF
TRBJ1-2	TRBV18	CASSPPGQGGDYGYTF
TRBJ2-2	TRBV7-9	CASSLSVGQGATGELFF
TRBJ2-1	TRBV30	CAWSVGRGRAGLWDEQFF
TRBJ2-5	TRBV5-6	CASSLRETQYF
TRBJ1-6	TRBV5-1	CASSLGQRENSPLHF
TRBJ2-3	TRBV2	CASSERDRGSDTQYF